These 25 T cell receptor beta chains came from one sample sequenced in a study of blood T cell repertoires in COVID-19. The repertoire was sequenced with immunoSEQ multiplex PCR; TCRdb's copy has only in-frame clones and lacks some. The sample records about 270,000 clones, about 76% being singletons. The sequenced material came from peripheral blood. These receptors all come from a woman in her fifties or sixties with active or convalescent COVID-19.

The V gene is TRBV15, the J gene TRBJ1-4, with 8 bases fitting TRBD1. The CDR3 loop spans 14 amino acids. With 5 bases clipped from V and 6 bases from J, the junction kept 5 bases outside the gene matches. The germline CDR1 and CDR2 sequences are LNHNV and YYDKDF (reference sequence). CDR3 sequence reads: CATSPGQGDEKLFF. The CDR3 DNA follows: TGTGCCACCAGCCCCGGACAGGGAGATGAAAAACTGTTTTTT.

The chain has TRBV3-1 (or the pseudogene TRBV3-2) and TRBJ2-5; TRBD2 agrees at 9 bases. This CDR3 region has 18 residues. J lost 5 bases, V lost 4 bases, and 17 bases had no gene match. Germline V gene data show CDR1 as LGHDT and CDR2 as YNNKEL (reference sequence). CDR3 DNA sequence: TGTGCCAGCAGCCGTCCGCGTCGCGGGGGGGACCTTGCGGAGACCCAGTACTTC. Protein sequence: CASSRPRRGGDLAETQYF.

This chain joins TRBV6-4 and TRBJ1-1; D is undetermined. CDR3 size: 13 residues. CDR1 is MRHNA and CDR2 is SNTAGT in the germline V gene. V was cut by 2 bases and J by 5 bases, with 9 bases left in between. This CDR3 reads CASSDQLITEAFF. The CDR3 nucleotides are TGTGCCAGCAGTGACCAGTTAATAACTGAAGCTTTCTTT.

This chain links TRBV4-2 with TRBJ2-2, with 7 bases that match TRBD1. The trim removed 4 bases at V and 5 bases at J, leaving 10 bases unmatched. Germline V gene data show CDR1 as LGHNA and CDR2 as YNFKEQ. The CDR3 is 16 residues long. This chain's CDR3 is CASSPQGGEGTGELFF. In nucleotides, the CDR3 is TGTGCCAGCAGCCCCCAAGGGGGCGAGGGGACCGGGGAGCTGTTTTTT.

The gene calls are TRBV20-1 and TRBJ1-4; tentatively, D is TRBD1 (5 bases). Trimming took off 3 bases at V and 8 bases at J, with 13 bases between the two ends. Looked up from germline, CDR1 is DFQATT and CDR2 is SNEGSKA (reference sequence). The CDR3 sequence is 13 residues long. The CDR3, as DNA: TGCAGTGCTAGTCTGCCAGGGCGGGAAAAACTGTTTTTT. Protein product: CSASLPGREKLFF.

The CDR3 region has the DNA TGTGCCAGCAGCCAAGATCCTGGGACAGGGGGCGCCTCGAACACCGGGGAGCTGTTTTTT. This gives the protein CASSQDPGTGGASNTGELFF. The V call is TRBV3-1 (or the pseudogene TRBV3-2), the J call TRBJ2-2, with 12 nucleotides matching TRBD1. This CDR3 has 20 residues. Per germline, CDR1 LGHDT and CDR2 YNNKEL (reference sequence). The junction had 8 bases not matched to a gene; V was cut back by 0 bases and J by 0 bases.

The V and J genes are TRBV4-1 and TRBJ1-3; 7 bases match TRBD1. The CDR3 sequence is 16 residues long. CDR1 is MGHRA and CDR2 is YSYEKL in the germline V gene. Unmatched junction bases numbered 5, after V lost 1 base and J lost 2 bases. CDR3 sequence: CASSQGTGRAGNTIYF. Written as DNA, the CDR3 is TGCGCCAGCAGCCAAGGGACAGGAAGGGCTGGAAACACCATATATTTT.

This sequence joins TRBV7-2 and TRBJ2-3, with 13 positions matching TRBD2. V trimming: 5 bases; J trimming: 1 base; junction bases outside the gene matches: 3. CDR3 length: 16 residues. Germline CDR1 and CDR2: SGHTA and FQGNSA. The CDR3 sequence is CASSQGTSGGTDTQYF. The DNA for the CDR3 is TGTGCCAGCAGCCAGGGGACTAGCGGGGGCACAGATACGCAGTATTTT.

This clone has a handful of counts. The V gene is TRBV7-6, the J gene TRBJ1-1, with D perhaps matching TRBD1 (5 bases). Between the trimmed V and J ends, which lost 6 bases and 3 bases, there was a span of 11 bases. CDR3 length: 13 amino acids. Looked up from germline, CDR1 is SGHVS and CDR2 is FNYEAQ. CDR3 sequence reads: CASREGIDTEAFF. The DNA for the CDR3 is TGTGCCAGCAGGGAGGGGATCGACACTGAAGCTTTCTTT.

The sample holds a few counts of this clone. The chain employs TRBV5-1 and TRBJ2-7; TRBD2 might be the D (6 bases). The V end lost 4 bases, the J end lost 3 bases, and 14 bases lay between the germline ends. CDR1 and CDR2 from the germline V gene are SGHRS and YFSETQ. The CDR3 runs to 14 residues. CDR3 coding DNA: TGCGCCAGCAGCCCGGGGGACCCAGACTACGAGCAGTACTTC. Protein sequence: CASSPGDPDYEQYF.

This chain connects TRBV19 to TRBJ1-4; D gene uncertain. CDR3 length: 11 amino acids. Germline assignment: CDR1 LNHDA and CDR2 SQIVND (reference sequence). Trimming removed 6 bases at V and 6 bases at J, with 5 bases between. The CDR3 DNA reads TGTGCCAGTAGCCTCTATGAAAAACTGTTTTTT. Its protein is CASSLYEKLFF.

The J gene is TRBJ2-5, the V gene TRBV7-7; 8 bases match TRBD2. The CDR3 runs 17 residues. Germline assignment: CDR1 SSHAT and CDR2 FNYEAQ (reference sequence). Losses at the gene ends were 0 bases for V and 5 bases for J; bases not matched to a gene: 11. The CDR3 here is CASSLASAGGPTETQYF. CDR3 coding DNA: TGTGCCAGCAGCTTAGCATCGGCGGGGGGACCTACGGAGACCCAGTACTTC.

The chain joins TRBV2 to TRBJ1-5; no firm D call. This CDR3 has 15 amino acids. Germline V gene sequence: CDR1 SNHLY, CDR2 FYNNEI. Deletions cut 2 bases from V and 0 bases from J, with 8 bases between. The CDR3 loop is CASSERGFSNQPQHF. CDR3 nucleotide sequence: TGTGCCAGCAGTGAACGAGGCTTTAGCAATCAGCCCCAGCATTTT.

CDR3 sequence (DNA): TGTGCCAGTAAATTCGGGACAGGGCCCTACGAGCAGTACTTC. It yields the protein CASKFGTGPYEQYF. This sequence joins TRBV6-5 and TRBJ2-7, with TRBD1 matching over 9 bases. CDR1 is MNHEY and CDR2 is SVGAGI in the germline V gene. J lost 2 bases, V lost 9 bases, and 8 bases had no gene match. This CDR3 spans 14 amino acids.

CDR3 protein: CASSLYGGGGTDTQYF. Here the CDR3 DNA reads TGTGCCAGCAGCTTGTATGGCGGGGGGGGCACAGATACGCAGTATTTT. The J gene is TRBJ2-3, the V gene TRBV5-6, with 9 bases fitting TRBD2. The germline gives CDR1 SGHDT, CDR2 YYEEEE. The CDR3 totals 16 residues. Trimming took 1 base from V and 1 from J; bases not matched to a gene: 4.

This chain links TRBV13 with TRBJ1-2; TRBD1 aligns across 9 bases. The CDR3 covers 17 residues. The V segment lost 0 bases and the J segment 3 bases; nucleotides outside the gene matches: 8. The V gene's germline CDR1 is PRHDT and CDR2 FYEKMQ (reference sequence). The CDR3 reads CASSLGTPWTGDYGYTF. The CDR3 DNA is TGTGCCAGCAGCTTAGGAACCCCCTGGACAGGGGACTATGGCTACACCTTC.

The chain couples TRBV7-9 to TRBJ1-3; 10 bases agree with TRBD1. Germline V gives CDR1 SEHNR, CDR2 FQNEAQ (reference sequence). J was trimmed by 0 bases and V by 6 bases; bases with no gene match: 8. The CDR3 contains 17 residues. This CDR3 is CASSPLGTGDSGNTIYF. The DNA of the CDR3 is TGTGCCAGCAGTCCCTTGGGGACAGGGGACTCTGGAAACACCATATATTTT. Looking up the rest from reference TRBV7-9 and TRBJ1-3 gives the full variable domain: DTGVSQNPRHKITKRGQNVTFRCDPISEHNRLYWYRQTLGQGPEFLTYFQNEAQLEKSRLLSDRFSAERPKGSFSTLEIQRTEQGDSAMYLCASSPLGTGDSGNTIYFGEGSWLTVV.

The chain joins TRBV18 to TRBJ1-2; a weak D match, TRBD1 (6 bases). This CDR3 is built from 13 residues. The germline V and J ends were trimmed by 4 bases and 8 bases, with 14 bases remaining between them. In germline, CDR1 is KGHSH, CDR2 LQKENI. CDR3 bases: TGTGCCAGCTCACGGGGCAGGGGTGAAGGCTACACCTTC. Protein sequence: CASSRGRGEGYTF. The full variable domain, rest sourced from reference TRBV18 and TRBJ1-2, is NAGVMQNPRHLVRRRGQEARLRCSPMKGHSHVYWYRQLPEEGLKFMVYLQKENIIDESGMPKERFSAEFPKEGPSILRIQQVVRGDSAAYFCASSRGRGEGYTFGSGTRLTVV.

The rearrangement uses TRBV7-8 and TRBJ2-7, with D unclear. Germline-derived CDR1 and CDR2 are SGHVS and FQNEAQ. Between the trimmed V and J ends, which lost 4 bases and 2 bases, there was a span of 9 bases. The CDR3 covers 13 residues. The CDR3 sequence is CASSWRTAYEQYF. Here the CDR3 DNA reads TGTGCCAGCAGCTGGCGCACAGCCTACGAGCAGTACTTC.

This clone was observed a single time. The chain combines TRBV27 with TRBJ1-1, with D possibly matching TRBD1 (5 bases). CDR3 length equals 14 residues. Germline V gene lookup returns CDR1 MNHEY and CDR2 SMNVEV (reference sequence). Trimming removed 2 bases from V and 8 bases from J, with 15 bases in between. CDR3 in amino acids: CASSLVGALGEAFF. The DNA for the CDR3 is TGTGCCAGCAGTTTAGTAGGGGCCTTAGGGGAAGCTTTCTTT.

V and J are TRBV3-1 (or the pseudogene TRBV3-2) and TRBJ2-4; 8 bases agree with TRBD2. Trimming at V came to 1 base and at J to 4 bases, leaving 3 bases not matched to a gene. There are 15 residues in the CDR3. Looked up from germline, CDR1 is LGHDT and CDR2 is YNNKEL (reference sequence). The CDR3 nucleotides are TGTGCCAGCAGCCAAGCGGGGGGGGAAAAAAACATTCAGTACTTC. Protein: CASSQAGGEKNIQYF.

The V gene is TRBV11-1, the J gene TRBJ2-2; TRBD2 aligns across 9 bases. J gave up 1 base and V 4 bases, and 4 bases lay outside the gene matches. This CDR3 comprises 16 residues. The germline CDR1 and CDR2 sequences are SGHAT and FQDESV (reference sequence). The CDR3 nucleotides read TGTGCCAGCAGCTCGGGACTAGCTCTGAACACCGGGGAGCTGTTTTTT. This translates into CASSSGLALNTGELFF. Drawing the rest from reference TRBV11-1 and TRBJ2-2, the complete variable domain is EAEVAQSPRYKITEKSQAVAFWCDPISGHATLYWYRQILGQGPELLVQFQDESVVDDSQLPKDRFSAERLKGVDSTLKIQPAELGDSAMYLCASSSGLALNTGELFFGEGSRLTVL.

The rearrangement joins TRBV7-3 to TRBJ2-3, with 10 bases that match TRBD2. The CDR3 sequence is 16 residues long. V was clipped by 5 bases and J by 2 bases; unmatched bases: 7. Germline V CDR1 and CDR2: SGHTA, FQGTGA. The CDR3 bases are TGTGCCAGCAGCCCTTCTCTAGCGGGGGCCACAGATACGCAGTATTTT. Translated: CASSPSLAGATDTQYF.

V usage is TRBV5-1 and J usage is TRBJ2-3, with D unresolved. Germline lookup yields CDR1 SGHRS and CDR2 YFSETQ. V was clipped by 2 bases and J by 2 bases, with 12 bases between them. CDR3 length equals 15 residues. The CDR3 bases are TGCGCCAGCAGCTTTGGGCCGCCTAACACAGATACGCAGTATTTT. This encodes CASSFGPPNTDTQYF.

Only one count was recorded for this clone. The chain carries TRBV9 and TRBJ2-5, with 9 positions matching TRBD2. This CDR3 comprises 15 residues. From germline, CDR1 is SGDLS and CDR2 YYNGEE. V was clipped by 4 bases and J by 5 bases; unmatched bases: 9. CDR3 DNA sequence: TGTGCCAGCAGCTCACGACCCGGACTAGCGGAGACCCAGTACTTC. Translating it yields CASSSRPGLAETQYF.